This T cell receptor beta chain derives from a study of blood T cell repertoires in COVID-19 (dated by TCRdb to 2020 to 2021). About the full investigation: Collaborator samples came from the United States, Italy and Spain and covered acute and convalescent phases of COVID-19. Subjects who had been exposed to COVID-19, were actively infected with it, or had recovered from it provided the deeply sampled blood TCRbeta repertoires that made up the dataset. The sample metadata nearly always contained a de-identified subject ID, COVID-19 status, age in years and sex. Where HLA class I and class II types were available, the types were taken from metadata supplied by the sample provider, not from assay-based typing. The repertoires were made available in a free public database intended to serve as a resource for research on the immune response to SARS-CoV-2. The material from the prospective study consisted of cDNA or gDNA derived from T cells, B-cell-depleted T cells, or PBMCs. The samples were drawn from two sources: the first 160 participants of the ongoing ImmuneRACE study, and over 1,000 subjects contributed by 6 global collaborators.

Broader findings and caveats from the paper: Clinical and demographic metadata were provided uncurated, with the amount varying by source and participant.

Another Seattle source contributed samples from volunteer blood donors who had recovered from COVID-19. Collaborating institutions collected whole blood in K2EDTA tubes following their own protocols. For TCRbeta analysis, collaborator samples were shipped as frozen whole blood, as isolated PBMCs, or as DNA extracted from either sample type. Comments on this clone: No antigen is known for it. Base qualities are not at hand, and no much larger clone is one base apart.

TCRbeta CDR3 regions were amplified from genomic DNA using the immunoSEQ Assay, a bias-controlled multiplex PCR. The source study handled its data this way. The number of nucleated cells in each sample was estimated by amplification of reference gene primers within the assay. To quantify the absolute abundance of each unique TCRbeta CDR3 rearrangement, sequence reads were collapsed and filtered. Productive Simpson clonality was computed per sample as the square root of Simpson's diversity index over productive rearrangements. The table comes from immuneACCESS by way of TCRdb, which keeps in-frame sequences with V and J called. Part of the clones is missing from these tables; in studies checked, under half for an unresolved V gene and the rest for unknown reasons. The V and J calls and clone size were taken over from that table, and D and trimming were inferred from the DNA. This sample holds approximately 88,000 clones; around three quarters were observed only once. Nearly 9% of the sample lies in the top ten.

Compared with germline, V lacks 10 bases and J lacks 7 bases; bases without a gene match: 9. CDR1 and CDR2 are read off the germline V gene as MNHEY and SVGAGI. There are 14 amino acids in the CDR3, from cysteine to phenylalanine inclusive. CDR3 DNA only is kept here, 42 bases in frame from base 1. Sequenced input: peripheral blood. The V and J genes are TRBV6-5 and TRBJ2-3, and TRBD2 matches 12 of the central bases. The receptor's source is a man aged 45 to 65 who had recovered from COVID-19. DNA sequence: TGTGCCACTCTCCTAGCGGGGGGGCTGTATACGCAGTATTTT. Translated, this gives CATLLAGGLYTQYF.